Included here is one T cell receptor beta chain sequence, with context. The CDR3 runs to 13 residues. V lost 4 bases to trimming and J lost 5 bases, with 11 bases between them. The germline V gene encodes CDR1 MNHEY and CDR2 SVGAGI. The sample is drawn from a study of T cell responses to AZD1222 COVID-19 vaccine. Sequencing used immunoSEQ multiplex PCR; TCRdb keeps in-frame clones, though not all of them. The data show 120,000 or so clones, with about nine tenths seen just once and 7.6% held by the top ten. Sample: peripheral blood, taken on day 0 of AZD1222 vaccination. The rearrangement links TRBV6-5 to TRBJ1-1; tentative D call: TRBD1 (5 bases). This sequence was found in an adult in good health. The CDR3 region has the DNA TGTGCCAGCAGTTTGGGGGAGAGGACTGAAGCTTTCTTT. This gives the protein CASSLGERTEAFF.